This entry lists 28 T cell receptor beta chains sequenced from one sample in a study of T cell repertoires in cytomegalovirus infection. No cognate antigen is known for these TCRs. TCRdb reprocessed the reads with MiXCR, giving one entry per CDR3 protein. Of fewer than 1,000,000 distinct CDR3 sequences in the sample, roughly 30% were seen once. Sample: cultured CD8+ T cells from PBMCs, taken from culture after CMV antigen stimulation. These receptors were collected from a human donor in good health (CMV status not recorded). Some clones in this sample may be carry-over from other donors' samples.

This clonotype was seen a few times. The chain is built from TRBV27 and TRBJ2-3; maybe TRBD2 (6 bases). CDR3 length equals 16 residues. Germline V lookup: CDR1 MNHEY, CDR2 SMNVEV (reference sequence). Deletions cut 1 base from V and 1 base from J, with 12 bases between. DNA of the CDR3: TGTGCCAGCAGTTTATACTTTAGCGGTGGCACAGATACGCAGTATTTT. Its protein product is CASSLYFSGGTDTQYF.

This clonotype was seen a few times. V and J are TRBV15 and TRBJ1-1; D remains unclear. The CDR3 runs to 11 residues. V was cut by 6 bases and J by 1 base, with 3 bases left in between. Germline assignment: CDR1 LNHNV and CDR2 YYDKDF (reference sequence). The CDR3 sequence: CATRKNTEAFF. The CDR3, as DNA: TGTGCCACCAGGAAGAACACTGAAGCTTTCTTT.

This rearrangement joins TRBV5-6 to TRBJ2-3; 9 bases align to TRBD2. J was trimmed by 4 bases and V by 2 bases; bases with no gene match: 8. The CDR3 length is 16 residues. Germline lookup yields CDR1 SGHDT and CDR2 YYEEEE. In DNA form, the CDR3 reads TGTGCCAGCAGCTTTCCTAGCGGGGAAGGGGCAGATACGCAGTATTTT. This codes for CASSFPSGEGADTQYF.

The chain links TRBV27 to TRBJ2-5, with D unresolved. CDR1 is MNHEY, CDR2 SMNVEV, per germline (reference sequence). This CDR3 contains 13 residues. Trimming pared 7 bases from V and 2 bases from J, leaving 11 bases between. CDR3 sequence reads: CASKERIQETQYF. CDR3 bases: TGTGCCAGCAAGGAACGGATTCAAGAGACCCAGTACTTC.

This clonotype was found a few times. This chain connects TRBV20-1 to TRBJ1-3; 9 bases fit TRBD1. Germline-derived CDR1 and CDR2 are DFQATT and SNEGSKA (reference sequence). J lost 3 bases, V lost 0 bases, and 12 bases had no gene match. The CDR3 spans 18 residues. The CDR3: CSARDRDRANAGGNTIYF. Here the CDR3 DNA reads TGCAGTGCTAGAGACCGGGACAGGGCTAATGCGGGTGGAAACACCATATATTTT.

This clonotype has more than one count but fewer than ten. The rearrangement links TRBV7-2 to TRBJ1-1; tentative D call: TRBD1 (5 bases). The germline V and J ends were trimmed by 5 bases and 7 bases, with 17 bases remaining between them. CDR3 length: 14 amino acids. The germline gives CDR1 SGHTA, CDR2 FQGNSA. The CDR3 DNA reads TGTGCCAGCAGCGTCCTGGCAGGGAGGAATGAAGCTTTCTTT. Protein: CASSVLAGRNEAFF. Based on the CDR3 plus reference TRBV7-2 and TRBJ1-1, the full variable domain is GAGVSQSPSNKVTEKGKDVELRCDPISGHTALYWYRQSLGQGLEFLIYFQGNSAPDKSGLPSDRFSAERTGGSVSTLTIQRTQQEDSAVYLCASSVLAGRNEAFFGQGTRLTVV.

There are many counts of this clonotype. The chain carries TRBV7-6 and TRBJ2-7; 9 bases map to TRBD2. The CDR3 totals 14 residues. Per the germline V gene, CDR1 is SGHVS and CDR2 is FNYEAQ. J gave up 2 bases and V 8 bases, and 7 bases lay outside the gene matches. The CDR3 DNA is TGTGCCAGCGCTAGCGGGGCGGCCACCTACGAGCAGTACTTC. It translates to CASASGAATYEQYF.

The CDR3: CSARRASGSSYEQYF. DNA of the CDR3: TGCAGTGCCAGACGGGCTAGCGGGTCCTCCTACGAGCAGTACTTC. The chain carries TRBV20-1 and TRBJ2-7; 8 bases align to TRBD2. V lost 6 bases, J lost 0 bases, and 10 bases stayed unmatched. CDR3 size: 15 residues. Germline loops: CDR1 DFQATT, CDR2 SNEGSKA (reference sequence).

The CDR3 spells CASSDGVSYEQYV. The CDR3 bases are TGTGCCAGCAGTGATGGCGTATCCTACGAGCAGTACGTC. The chain recombines TRBV6-1 with TRBJ2-7; D call uncertain. This CDR3 has 13 amino acids. The ends were cut back, 3 bases at V and 1 base at J, with 7 bases in the middle. CDR1 MNHNS and CDR2 SASEGT come from the germline V gene.

There are a few counts of this clonotype. V gene TRBV7-9 combines with J gene TRBJ1-2; tentative D call: TRBD1 (5 bases). The germline V gene has CDR1 SEHNR and CDR2 FQNEAQ (reference sequence). The CDR3 is 16 residues long. Trimming took 1 base from V and 4 from J, leaving 16 bases between them. CDR3 protein: CASSLGVGQASYGYTF. CDR3 bases: TGTGCCAGCAGCTTAGGAGTGGGGCAAGCCAGCTATGGCTACACCTTC.

Regarding this clonotype: A clone one base away is much larger, so this may be a read error. The chain recombines TRBV7-9 with TRBJ1-2; maybe TRBD1 (6 bases). CDR1 and CDR2 from the germline V gene are SEHNR and FQNEAQ (reference sequence). The CDR3 runs 15 residues. Written as DNA, the CDR3 is TGTGCCAACAGCCTAGGTGGACAGAGAAACTATGGCTACACCTTC. This sequence encodes CANSLGGQRNYGYTF.

The V and J genes are TRBV4-1 and TRBJ2-5; the match to TRBD2 covers 10 bases. J lost 2 bases, V lost 3 bases, and 6 bases had no gene match. Germline V gene lookup returns CDR1 MGHRA and CDR2 YSYEKL. This CDR3 contains 16 residues. In nucleotides, the CDR3 is TGCGCCAGCAGCCACGTAGCGGGGGGCCAACAAGAGACCCAGTACTTC. It encodes CASSHVAGGQQETQYF.

This clonotype was counted only a few times. This chain links TRBV4-1 with TRBJ2-2; D is ambiguous. V dropped 0 bases and J dropped 5 bases, with 19 bases sitting between them. This CDR3 is 18 amino acids long. Looked up from germline, CDR1 is MGHRA and CDR2 is YSYEKL. CDR3 protein: CASSQDSLRRSTTGELFF. DNA for the CDR3: TGCGCCAGCAGCCAAGATTCCCTGAGAAGGTCGACTACCGGGGAGCTGTTTTTT.

The gene calls are TRBV4-1 and TRBJ2-1; TRBD2 might be the D (6 bases). V was shortened by 1 base and J by 8 bases, with 12 bases between the two germline ends. The CDR3 sequence is 14 residues long. Germline lookup yields CDR1 MGHRA and CDR2 YSYEKL. The CDR3 protein is CASSQGLEFDEQFF. Written as DNA, the CDR3 is TGCGCCAGCAGCCAAGGACTAGAATTCGATGAGCAGTTCTTC.

The count of this clonotype is one. The chain uses TRBV20-1 and TRBJ2-7, with 7 bases matching TRBD1. CDR3 length: 14 amino acids. The germline V gene encodes CDR1 DFQATT and CDR2 SNEGSKA (reference sequence). With 3 bases clipped from V and 3 bases from J, the junction kept 8 bases outside the gene matches. CDR3 sequence (DNA): TGCAGTGCTAGGGTCAGGGACAGCCACTACGAGCAGTACGTC. It codes for CSARVRDSHYEQYV.

A remark on this clonotype: This may arise from a read error, as a much more abundant clone is one base away. V gene TRBV6-2 or TRBV6-3 combines with J gene TRBJ2-7; 7 nucleotides match TRBD1. The CDR3 has 13 residues. Germline V gives CDR1 MNHEY, CDR2 SVGEGT. After removal of 6 bases from V and 5 bases from J, the junction contained 7 bases not matched to a gene. The CDR3 sequence is CASSLGQVHEQYF. In DNA form, the CDR3 reads TGTGCCAGCAGCTTAGGACAGGTCCACGAGCAGTACTTC.

This clonotype appeared many times. This chain uses TRBV6-5 with TRBJ1-1; a weak D match, TRBD1 (5 bases). Trimming left V 2 bases short and J 6 bases short, with 7 bases between. CDR3 length: 12 amino acids. CDR1 is MNHEY and CDR2 is SVGAGI in the germline V gene. CDR3 sequence reads: CASSYQGSEAFF. CDR3 in DNA: TGTGCCAGCAGTTACCAGGGTTCTGAAGCTTTCTTT.

The rearrangement uses TRBV6-6 and TRBJ2-1; TRBD1 is a possible D gene (6 bases). This CDR3 has 13 amino acids. Germline V lookup: CDR1 MNHNY, CDR2 SVGAGI (reference sequence). The germline V and J ends were trimmed by 4 bases and 9 bases, with 13 bases remaining between them. The CDR3 region has the DNA TGTGCCAGCAGTTGGTCACAGGGTGGTGAGCAGTTCTTC. It is translated as CASSWSQGGEQFF.

This clonotype occurred a few times. This chain links TRBV12-3 or TRBV12-4 with TRBJ1-2, with a weak D call TRBD1 (5 bases). Trimming shortened V by 0 bases and J by 6 bases, and 14 bases separated the two germline ends. The length of the CDR3 is 15 residues. The CDR3 nucleotides read TGTGCCAGCAGTTTAGCGCTGGGGGTCTGGGATGGCTACACCTTC. It yields the protein CASSLALGVWDGYTF.

This chain links TRBV4-1 with TRBJ1-2, with D possibly matching TRBD1 (5 bases). CDR1 MGHRA and CDR2 YSYEKL come from the germline V gene. With 4 bases removed from V and 3 bases from J, the gap between germline ends came to 15 bases. The CDR3 sequence is 15 residues long. The CDR3 reads CASSPNPGRDYGYTF. The CDR3, as DNA: TGCGCCAGCAGCCCGAATCCGGGACGGGACTATGGCTACACCTTC.

The chain is built from TRBV9 and TRBJ2-1, with 9 positions matching TRBD2. V shed 0 bases, J shed 7 bases, and the junction held 5 bases outside the gene matches. The germline V gene encodes CDR1 SGDLS and CDR2 YYNGEE. The CDR3 loop spans 15 amino acids. The CDR3: CASSVAVAGDNEQFF. The CDR3 nucleotides are TGTGCCAGCAGCGTAGCAGTAGCGGGGGATAATGAGCAGTTCTTC.

CDR3 DNA: TGTGCCAGCAGCGCACGCTCGGGACAAAACTACAATGAGCAGTTCTTC. It encodes CASSARSGQNYNEQFF. The chain combines TRBV9 with TRBJ2-1; TRBD1 might be the D (6 bases). Deletions cut 3 bases from V and 3 bases from J, with 16 bases between. This CDR3 has 16 residues. Germline V gene data show CDR1 as SGDLS and CDR2 as YYNGEE.

In this sample, this clonotype turned up many times. J is TRBJ2-7 and V is TRBV7-2; 9 bases align to TRBD1. The CDR3 totals 15 residues. V lost 6 bases, J lost 1 base, and 7 bases stayed unmatched. Germline CDR1 and CDR2: SGHTA and FQGNSA. The CDR3 sequence: CASSPTGGGSYEQYF. CDR3 nucleotide sequence: TGTGCCAGCAGTCCGACAGGGGGGGGATCCTACGAGCAGTACTTC. Based on the CDR3 plus reference TRBV7-2 and TRBJ2-7, the full variable domain is GAGVSQSPSNKVTEKGKDVELRCDPISGHTALYWYRQSLGQGLEFLIYFQGNSAPDKSGLPSDRFSAERTGGSVSTLTIQRTQQEDSAVYLCASSPTGGGSYEQYFGPGTRLTVT.

About this clonotype: Just one base apart from a much larger clone, this may be a read error. The chain recombines TRBV7-2 with TRBJ2-5; D possibly corresponds to TRBD2 (6 bases). CDR1 and CDR2 (germline): SGHTA, FQGNSA. The CDR3 is 11 amino acids. CDR3 protein: CVSSFGWDSYF. Here the CDR3 DNA reads TGTGTCAGCAGCTTTGGATGGGACTCCTACTTC.

Concerning this clonotype: Germline and junction disagree at one end, which may indicate a read error. The chain is built from TRBV20-1 and TRBJ1-4, with D unresolved. There are 14 residues in the CDR3. Germline CDR1 and CDR2: DFQATT and SNEGSKA (reference sequence). DNA for the CDR3: TGCAGTGCTGGAGACGGGAACCGTAATGAAAAACTGTTTTTT. This codes for CSAGDGNRNEKLFF.

In nucleotides, the CDR3 is TGTGCCAGCAGTTATGGCAAGGGGTATTCCGGGGAGCTGTTTTTT. Residues: CASSYGKGYSGELFF. The rearrangement links TRBV6-1 to TRBJ2-2, with D possibly being TRBD1 (5 bases). This CDR3 is built from 15 residues. Germline values: CDR1 MNHNS, CDR2 SASEGT. Trimming pared 5 bases from V and 6 bases from J, leaving 16 bases between.

This clonotype was observed many times. V and J are TRBV7-6 and TRBJ2-1, with 8 bases lining up with TRBD2. In germline, CDR1 is SGHVS, CDR2 FNYEAQ. V lost 1 base to trimming and J lost 2 bases; unmatched junction nucleotides: 1. The CDR3 covers 15 residues. CDR3 in amino acids: CASSLGSGTYNEQFF. The CDR3 coding sequence is TGTGCCAGCAGCTTAGGTAGCGGGACCTACAATGAGCAGTTCTTC.

The CDR3 sequence is CSVRRGLGTQYF. The DNA for the CDR3 is TGCAGCGTACGCAGGGGATTGGGTACGCAGTATTTT. This chain connects TRBV29-1 to TRBJ2-3, with TRBD1 as a possible D gene (6 bases). The CDR3 sequence is 12 residues long. CDR1 SQVTM and CDR2 ANQGSEA come from the germline V gene. V was pared by 6 bases and J by 8 bases, with 15 bases between.